This is a list of T cell receptor beta chains from one sample in a study of cytomegalovirus exposure and HLA in healthy donors. Profiling relied on immunoSEQ multiplex PCR, and the TCRdb table lists in-frame clones only, not all of them. The table has around 210,000 clones, 70% to 90% seen once. The sequenced material came from PBMCs. The receptors were gathered from a girl aged 2-15 years in good health and CMV-seronegative. Each CDR3 is given with its conserved first and last residue.

j_gene | v_gene | CDR3aa
TRBJ1-1 | TRBV6-1 | CASTEARTGHTEAFF
TRBJ1-1 | TRBV2 | CASTAERNTEAFF
TRBJ2-7 | TRBV29-1 | CSVEDPHSGVFEQYF
TRBJ2-5 | TRBV29-1 | CSVENGNQYF
TRBJ2-3 | TRBV5-1 | CASSRASPDTQYF
TRBJ1-4 | TRBV27 | CASSLRDRVGEKLFF
TRBJ2-7 | TRBV5-1 | CASSLAYARSGTYEQYF
TRBJ2-5 | TRBV6-1 | CASRLWPPEAQYF
TRBJ1-4 | TRBV30 | CAWSGTRTGGTTNEKLFF
TRBJ2-7 | TRBV25-1 | CASSEYREKDEQYF
TRBJ1-5 | TRBV7-8 | CASSLGSAYSNQPQHF
TRBJ2-1 | TRBV2 | CASTEWEIGNEQFF
TRBJ2-5 | TRBV19 | CASSPRQGGLRETQYF
TRBJ2-2 | TRBV7-2 | CASSPGQGAELFF
TRBJ2-1 | TRBV27 | CASSLRGSGLAGISYNEQFF
TRBJ1-1 | TRBV11-1 | CAPRPAGQSSYTEAFF
TRBJ2-3 | TRBV5-1 | CASSPGGLGTDTQYF
TRBJ2-3 | TRBV19 | CASSIGAGVTDTQYF
TRBJ1-5 | TRBV27 | CASSLNRGNQPQHF
TRBJ1-2 | TRBV6-6 | CASSYSTERMNYGYTF
TRBJ2-3 | TRBV5-4 | CASSLGTTWEDTQYF
TRBJ2-3 | TRBV5-1 | CASSFSPFAGGWPPTDTQYF
TRBJ1-1 | TRBV25-1 | CASEPGGRLINTEAFF
TRBJ1-4 | TRBV25-1 | CASSEPGTNEKLFF
TRBJ1-4 | TRBV6-6 | CASSPHRGPNEKLFF
TRBJ2-1 | TRBV19 | CASNQGYSYNEQFF
TRBJ1-6 | TRBV19 | CASSLASPGQLIKNSPLHF
TRBJ1-1 | TRBV19 | CASSIGVGRGGNTEAFF
TRBJ2-7 | TRBV21-1 | CASSPLASGLSSYEQYF
TRBJ2-1 | TRBV11-2 | CASSLELAGGGNEQFF
TRBJ2-3 | TRBV2 | CASSEGGFSTDTQYF
TRBJ1-1 | TRBV11-3 | CASSFGAGTEAFF
TRBJ2-7 | TRBV30 | CAWSYRQAYEQYF
TRBJ2-7 | TRBV5-5 | CASSSRTTYEQYF
TRBJ2-1 | TRBV5-1 | CASSSLAGGGGEQFF
TRBJ1-1 | TRBV6-6 | CASTPLGRKDAFF
TRBJ2-7 | TRBV5-1 | CASSKGTVSYEQYF
TRBJ1-2 | TRBV5-6 | CASSLHRDTYYGYTF
TRBJ2-3 | TRBV21-1 | CASSKILAGASTDTQYF
TRBJ2-1 | TRBV13 | CASSTRTSGGASRNEQFF
TRBJ2-7 | TRBV6-5 | CASGPAGGSAYEQYF
TRBJ2-4 | TRBV2 | CASSGGQRNIQYF
TRBJ2-5 | TRBV5-1 | CASSFMTSGVTQYF
TRBJ1-3 | TRBV10-3 | CAISGEQGSGNTIYF
TRBJ1-1 | TRBV5-4 | CASSWDRSEAFF
TRBJ2-7 | TRBV21-1 | CAIPKGQPYEQYF
TRBJ2-7 | TRBV6-1 | CASSTTSVPAYEQYF
TRBJ1-2 | TRBV29-1 | CSVEDRRDYGYTF
TRBJ2-1 | TRBV6-5 | CASTSFSGSYNEQFF
TRBJ1-2 | TRBV28 | CASSLSFPGQGYGYTF
TRBJ2-2 | TRBV7-8 | CASSSSRDSYTGELFF
TRBJ1-1 | TRBV5-1 | CASMSGNTEAFF